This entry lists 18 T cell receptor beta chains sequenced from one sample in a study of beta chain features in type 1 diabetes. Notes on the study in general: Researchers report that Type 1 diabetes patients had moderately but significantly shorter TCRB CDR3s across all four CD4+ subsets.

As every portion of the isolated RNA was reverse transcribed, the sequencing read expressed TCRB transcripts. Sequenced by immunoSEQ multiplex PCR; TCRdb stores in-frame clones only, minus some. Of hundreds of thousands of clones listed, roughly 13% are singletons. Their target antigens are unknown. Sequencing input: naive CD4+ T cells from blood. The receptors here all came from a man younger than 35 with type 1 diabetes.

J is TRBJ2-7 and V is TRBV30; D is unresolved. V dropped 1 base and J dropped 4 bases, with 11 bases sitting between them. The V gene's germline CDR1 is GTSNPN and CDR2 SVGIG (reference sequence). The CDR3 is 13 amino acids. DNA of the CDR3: TGTGCCTGGAGTGAAGGATACCCTTACGAGCAGTACTTC. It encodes CAWSEGYPYEQYF.

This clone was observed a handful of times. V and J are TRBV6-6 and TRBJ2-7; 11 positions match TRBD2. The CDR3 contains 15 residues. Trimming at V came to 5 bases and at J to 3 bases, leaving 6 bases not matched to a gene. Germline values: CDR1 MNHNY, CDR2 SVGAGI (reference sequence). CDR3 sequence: CASSPGTSGNYEQYF. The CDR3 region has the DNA TGTGCCAGCAGTCCCGGGACTAGCGGAAACTACGAGCAGTACTTC.

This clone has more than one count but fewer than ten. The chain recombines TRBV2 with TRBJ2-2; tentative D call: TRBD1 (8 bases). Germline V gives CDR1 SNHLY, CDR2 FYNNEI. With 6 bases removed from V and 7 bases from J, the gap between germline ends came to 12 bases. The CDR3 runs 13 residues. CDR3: CASRDREGGELFF. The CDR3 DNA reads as TGTGCCAGCAGGGACAGGGAGGGCGGGGAGCTGTTTTTT.

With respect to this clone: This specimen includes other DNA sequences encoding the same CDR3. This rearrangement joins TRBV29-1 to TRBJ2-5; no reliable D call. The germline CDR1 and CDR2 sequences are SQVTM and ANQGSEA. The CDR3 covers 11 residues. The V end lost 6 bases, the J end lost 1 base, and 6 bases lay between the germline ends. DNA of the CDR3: TGCAGCGTAGGAACCCAAGAGACCCAGTACTTC. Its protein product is CSVGTQETQYF.

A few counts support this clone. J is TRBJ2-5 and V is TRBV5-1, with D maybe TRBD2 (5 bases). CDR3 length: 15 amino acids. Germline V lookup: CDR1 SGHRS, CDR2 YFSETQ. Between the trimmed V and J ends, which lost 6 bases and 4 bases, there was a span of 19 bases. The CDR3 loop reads CASTLGGQLGETQYF. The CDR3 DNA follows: TGCGCCAGCACCCTCGGAGGCCAGCTGGGAGAGACCCAGTACTTC.

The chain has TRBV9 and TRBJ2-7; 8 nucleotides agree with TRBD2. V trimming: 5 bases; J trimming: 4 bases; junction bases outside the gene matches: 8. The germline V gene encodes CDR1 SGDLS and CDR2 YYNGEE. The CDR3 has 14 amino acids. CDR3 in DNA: TGTGCCAGCAGTCAGAGCGGGGGTTCGTACGAGCAGTACTTC. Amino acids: CASSQSGGSYEQYF.

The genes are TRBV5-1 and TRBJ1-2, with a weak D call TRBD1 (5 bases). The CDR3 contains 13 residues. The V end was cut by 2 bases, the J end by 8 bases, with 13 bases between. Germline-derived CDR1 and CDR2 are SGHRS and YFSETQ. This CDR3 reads CASSLGTSAGYTF. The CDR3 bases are TGCGCCAGCAGCTTAGGGACCTCGGCGGGCTACACCTTC.

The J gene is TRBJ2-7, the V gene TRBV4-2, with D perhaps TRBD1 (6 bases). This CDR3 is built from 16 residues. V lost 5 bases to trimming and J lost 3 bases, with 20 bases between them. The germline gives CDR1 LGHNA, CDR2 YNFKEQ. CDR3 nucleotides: TGTGCCAGCAGCGGTGCCTCGACACAGGGTCACTACGAGCAGTACTTC. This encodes CASSGASTQGHYEQYF.

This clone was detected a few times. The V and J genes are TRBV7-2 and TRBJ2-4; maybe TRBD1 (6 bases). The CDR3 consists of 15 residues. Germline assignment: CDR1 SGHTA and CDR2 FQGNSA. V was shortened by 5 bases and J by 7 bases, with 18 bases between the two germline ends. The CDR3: CASSRAMAGDNIQYF. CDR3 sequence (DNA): TGTGCCAGCAGCCGAGCCATGGCAGGGGACAACATTCAGTACTTC. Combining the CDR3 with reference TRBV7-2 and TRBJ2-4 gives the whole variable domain GAGVSQSPSNKVTEKGKDVELRCDPISGHTALYWYRQSLGQGLEFLIYFQGNSAPDKSGLPSDRFSAERTGGSVSTLTIQRTQQEDSAVYLCASSRAMAGDNIQYFGAGTRLSVL.

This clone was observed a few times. CDR3 DNA: TGTGCCAGCAGGGATCACCGCACCGACAGGTCCTCCTACGAGCAGTACTTC. It specifies CASRDHRTDRSSYEQYF. The rearrangement links TRBV2 to TRBJ2-7; possibly TRBD1 for D (6 bases). Germline V CDR1 and CDR2: SNHLY, FYNNEI. The length of the CDR3 is 17 residues. With 6 bases removed from V and 0 bases from J, the gap between germline ends came to 21 bases.

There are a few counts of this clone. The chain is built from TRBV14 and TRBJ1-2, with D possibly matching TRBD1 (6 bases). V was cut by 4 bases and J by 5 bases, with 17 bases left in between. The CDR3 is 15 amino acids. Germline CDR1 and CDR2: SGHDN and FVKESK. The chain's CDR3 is CASSRSTGTEYGYTF. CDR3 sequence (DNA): TGTGCCAGCAGCCGTTCCACAGGGACGGAGTATGGCTACACCTTC.

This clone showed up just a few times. CDR3 loop: CASSPATGPSGYEQYF. Here the CDR3 DNA reads TGTGCCAGCAGCCCAGCGACAGGCCCCTCTGGCTACGAGCAGTACTTC. The rearrangement uses TRBV4-2 and TRBJ2-7, with D possibly TRBD1 on 6 matching bases. CDR1 and CDR2 (germline): LGHNA, YNFKEQ. The V and J ends lost 4 bases and 3 bases respectively, with 19 bases between them. This CDR3 region has 16 residues.

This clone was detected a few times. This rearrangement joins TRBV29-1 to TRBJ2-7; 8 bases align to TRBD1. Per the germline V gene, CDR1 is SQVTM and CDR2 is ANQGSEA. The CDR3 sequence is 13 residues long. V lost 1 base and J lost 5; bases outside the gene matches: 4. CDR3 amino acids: CSVEGTGINEQYF. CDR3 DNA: TGCAGCGTTGAAGGGACAGGGATCAACGAGCAGTACTTC.

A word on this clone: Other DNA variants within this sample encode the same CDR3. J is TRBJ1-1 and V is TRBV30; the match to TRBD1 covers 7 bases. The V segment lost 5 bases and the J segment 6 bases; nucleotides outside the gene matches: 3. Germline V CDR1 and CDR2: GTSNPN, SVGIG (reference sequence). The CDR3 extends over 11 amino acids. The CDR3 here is CAWGQGAEAFF. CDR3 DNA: TGTGCCTGGGGGCAGGGGGCTGAAGCTTTCTTT.

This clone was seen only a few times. CDR3 amino acids: CASSGSEPADTEAFF. In nucleotides, the CDR3 is TGTGCCAGCAGTGGAAGTGAGCCAGCTGACACTGAAGCTTTCTTT. The chain couples TRBV2 to TRBJ1-1; D not resolved. Deletions cut 4 bases from V and 3 bases from J, with 15 bases between. Germline V gene sequence: CDR1 SNHLY, CDR2 FYNNEI. The CDR3 has 15 residues.

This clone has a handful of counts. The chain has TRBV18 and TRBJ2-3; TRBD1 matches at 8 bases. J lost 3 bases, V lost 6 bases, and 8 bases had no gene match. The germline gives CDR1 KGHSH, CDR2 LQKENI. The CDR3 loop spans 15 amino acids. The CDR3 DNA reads TGTGCCAGCTCCCCCGACAGGGGACGTACAGATACGCAGTATTTT. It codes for CASSPDRGRTDTQYF.

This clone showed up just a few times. The CDR3 DNA reads TGTGCCTGGAATCCGACCAAAAACATTCAGTACTTC. Residues: CAWNPTKNIQYF. This chain links TRBV30 with TRBJ2-4; D remains ambiguous. Germline CDR1 GTSNPN, CDR2 SVGIG (reference sequence). V lost 4 bases and J 2 bases, leaving 6 bases between the germline ends. This CDR3 spans 12 amino acids.

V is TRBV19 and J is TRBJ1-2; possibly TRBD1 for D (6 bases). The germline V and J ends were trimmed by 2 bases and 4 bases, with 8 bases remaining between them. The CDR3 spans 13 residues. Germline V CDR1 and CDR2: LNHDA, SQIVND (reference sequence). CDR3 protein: CASSITGFYGYTF. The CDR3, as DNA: TGTGCCAGTAGTATAACAGGGTTCTATGGCTACACCTTC.